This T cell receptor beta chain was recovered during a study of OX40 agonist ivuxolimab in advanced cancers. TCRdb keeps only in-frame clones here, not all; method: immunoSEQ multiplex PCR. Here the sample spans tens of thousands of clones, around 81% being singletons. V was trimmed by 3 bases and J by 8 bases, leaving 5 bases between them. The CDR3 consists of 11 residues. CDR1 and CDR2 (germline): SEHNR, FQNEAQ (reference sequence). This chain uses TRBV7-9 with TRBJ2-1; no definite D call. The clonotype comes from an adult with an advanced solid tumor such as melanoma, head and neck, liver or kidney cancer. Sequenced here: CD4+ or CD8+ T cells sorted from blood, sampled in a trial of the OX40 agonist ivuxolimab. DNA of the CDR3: TGTGCCAGCAGCTTGTTCGATGAGCAGTTCTTC. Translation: CASSLFDEQFF.